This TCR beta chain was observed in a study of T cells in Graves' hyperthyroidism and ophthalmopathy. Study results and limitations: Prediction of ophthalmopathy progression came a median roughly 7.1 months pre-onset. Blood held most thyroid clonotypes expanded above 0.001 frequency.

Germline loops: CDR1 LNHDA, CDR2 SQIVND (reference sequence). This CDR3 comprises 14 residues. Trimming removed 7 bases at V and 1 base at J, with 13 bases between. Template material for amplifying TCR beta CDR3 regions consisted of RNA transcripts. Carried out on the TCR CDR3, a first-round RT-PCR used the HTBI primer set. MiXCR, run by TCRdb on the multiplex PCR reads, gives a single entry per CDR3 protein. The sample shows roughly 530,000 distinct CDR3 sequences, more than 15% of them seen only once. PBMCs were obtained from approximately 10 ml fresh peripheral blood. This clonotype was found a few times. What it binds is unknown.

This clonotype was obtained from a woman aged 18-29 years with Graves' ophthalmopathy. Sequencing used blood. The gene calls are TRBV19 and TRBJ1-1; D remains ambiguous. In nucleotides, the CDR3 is TGTGCCAGTATTGGGTTTGGTACGAACACTGAAGCTTTCTTT. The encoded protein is CASIGFGTNTEAFF.